This TCR beta chain emerged from a study of cytotoxic CD8 clonotypes in ibrutinib-treated CLL. Overall study findings and caveats: Patients with sustained remission and those progressing were sampled at differing times. Public clonotypes proved infrequent, and on treatment they shrank or remained steady.

Looked up from germline, CDR1 is MDHEN and CDR2 is SYDVKM. The CDR3 length is 13 residues. Trimming took off 4 bases at V and 5 bases at J, with 12 bases between the two ends. Of note for this clone: Its antigen remains unidentified.

Only in-frame clones appear in the TCRdb table, and some are missing; sequencing was by immunoSEQ multiplex PCR. The top ten clones hold 3.5% to 5.5% of a sample with 160,000 or so clones, less than 85% of them seen once. This clonotype originated in a human donor with chronic lymphocytic leukemia. The genes are TRBV28 and TRBJ2-7; TRBD2 is a possible D gene (5 bases). The material sequenced was PBMCs, taken after 24 months of ibrutinib treatment. The CDR3 region has the DNA TGTGCCAGCAGTTCCGAGGGCCCGGACGAGCAGTACTTC. As protein: CASSSEGPDEQYF.